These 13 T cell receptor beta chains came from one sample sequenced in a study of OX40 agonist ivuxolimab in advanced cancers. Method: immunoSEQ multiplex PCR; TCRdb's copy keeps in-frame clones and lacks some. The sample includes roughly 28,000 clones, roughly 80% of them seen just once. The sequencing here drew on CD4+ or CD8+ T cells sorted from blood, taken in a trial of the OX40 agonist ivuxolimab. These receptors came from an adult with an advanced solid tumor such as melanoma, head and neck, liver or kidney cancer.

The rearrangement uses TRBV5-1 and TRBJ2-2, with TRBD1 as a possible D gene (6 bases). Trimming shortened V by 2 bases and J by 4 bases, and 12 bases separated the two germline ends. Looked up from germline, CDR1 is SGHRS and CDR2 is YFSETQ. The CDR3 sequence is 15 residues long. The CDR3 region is CASSFRDIPTGELFF. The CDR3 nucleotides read TGCGCCAGCAGCTTCCGGGACATACCCACCGGGGAGCTGTTTTTT. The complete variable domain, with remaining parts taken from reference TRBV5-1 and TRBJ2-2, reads KAGVTQTPRYLIKTRGQQVTLSCSPISGHRSVSWYQQTPGQGLQFLFEYFSETQRNKGNFPGRFSGRQFSNSRSEMNVSTLELGDSALYLCASSFRDIPTGELFFGEGSRLTVL.

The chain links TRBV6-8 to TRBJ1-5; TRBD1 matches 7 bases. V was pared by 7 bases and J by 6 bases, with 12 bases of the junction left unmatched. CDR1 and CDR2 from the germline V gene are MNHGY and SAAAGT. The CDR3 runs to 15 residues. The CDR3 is CASKRYTGDGQPQHF. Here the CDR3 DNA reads TGTGCCAGCAAGAGGTATACAGGGGACGGTCAGCCCCAGCATTTT.

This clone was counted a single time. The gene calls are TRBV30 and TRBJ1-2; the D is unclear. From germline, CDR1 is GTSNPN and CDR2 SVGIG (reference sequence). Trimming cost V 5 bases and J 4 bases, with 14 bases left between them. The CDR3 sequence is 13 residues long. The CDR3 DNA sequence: TGTGCCTGGTACGGAGGGCCCTTCTATGGCTACACCTTC. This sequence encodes CAWYGGPFYGYTF.

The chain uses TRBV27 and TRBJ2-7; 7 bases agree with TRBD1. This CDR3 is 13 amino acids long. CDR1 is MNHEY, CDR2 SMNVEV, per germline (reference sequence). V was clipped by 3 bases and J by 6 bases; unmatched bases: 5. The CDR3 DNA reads TGTGCCAGCAGTTTCCTCGCAGGGGGCGAGCAGTACTTC. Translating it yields CASSFLAGGEQYF.

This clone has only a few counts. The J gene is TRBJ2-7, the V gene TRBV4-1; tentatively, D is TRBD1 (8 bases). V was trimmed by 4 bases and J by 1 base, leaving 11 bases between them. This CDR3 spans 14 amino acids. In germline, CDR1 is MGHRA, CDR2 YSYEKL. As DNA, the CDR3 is TGCGCCAGCAGCCTACAGGGGGGGTCCTACGAGCAGTACTTC. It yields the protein CASSLQGGSYEQYF.

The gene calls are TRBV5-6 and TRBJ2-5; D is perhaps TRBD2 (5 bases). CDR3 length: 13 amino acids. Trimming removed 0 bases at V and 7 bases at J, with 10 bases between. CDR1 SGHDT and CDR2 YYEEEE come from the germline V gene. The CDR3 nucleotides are TGTGCCAGCAGCTTGGCCCTAGAGGGGACCCAGTACTTC. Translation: CASSLALEGTQYF.

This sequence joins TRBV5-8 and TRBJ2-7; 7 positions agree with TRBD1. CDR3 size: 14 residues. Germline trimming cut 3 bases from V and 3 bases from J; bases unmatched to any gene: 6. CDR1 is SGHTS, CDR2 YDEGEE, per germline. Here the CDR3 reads CASSSADRDYEQYF. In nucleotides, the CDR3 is TGTGCCAGCAGCTCCGCCGACAGGGACTACGAGCAGTACTTC.

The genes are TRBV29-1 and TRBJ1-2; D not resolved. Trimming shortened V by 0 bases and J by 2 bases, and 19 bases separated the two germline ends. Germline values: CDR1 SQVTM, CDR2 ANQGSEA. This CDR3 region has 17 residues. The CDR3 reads CSVEDHAPGLTNYGYTF. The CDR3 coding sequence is TGCAGCGTTGAAGATCACGCCCCCGGTCTGACAAACTATGGCTACACCTTC.

CDR3 DNA: TGTGCCAGCAGCTTTTACGTTTTTGGTCAGCCCCAGCATTTT. Translated: CASSFYVFGQPQHF. The rearrangement joins TRBV5-8 to TRBJ1-5, with unresolved D. CDR3 length: 14 amino acids. Trimming pared 2 bases from V and 6 bases from J, leaving 12 bases between. CDR1 SGHTS and CDR2 YDEGEE come from the germline V gene.

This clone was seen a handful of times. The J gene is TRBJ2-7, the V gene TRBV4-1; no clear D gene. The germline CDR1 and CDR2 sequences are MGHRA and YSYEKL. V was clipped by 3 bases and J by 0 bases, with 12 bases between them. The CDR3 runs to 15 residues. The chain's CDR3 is CASSHTPASSYEQYF. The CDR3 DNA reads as TGCGCCAGCAGCCATACTCCTGCCTCCTCCTACGAGCAGTACTTC.

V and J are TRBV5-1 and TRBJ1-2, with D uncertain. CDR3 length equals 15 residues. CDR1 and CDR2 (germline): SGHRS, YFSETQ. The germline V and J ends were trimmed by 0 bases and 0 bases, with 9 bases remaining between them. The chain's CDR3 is CASSLGGWANYGYTF. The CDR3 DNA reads TGCGCCAGCAGCTTGGGTGGGTGGGCTAACTATGGCTACACCTTC.

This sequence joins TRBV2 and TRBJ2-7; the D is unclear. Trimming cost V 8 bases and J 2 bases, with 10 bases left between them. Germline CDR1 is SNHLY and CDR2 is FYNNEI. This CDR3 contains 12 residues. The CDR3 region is CASEGATYEQYF. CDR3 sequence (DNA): TGTGCCAGCGAAGGAGCGACCTACGAGCAGTACTTC.

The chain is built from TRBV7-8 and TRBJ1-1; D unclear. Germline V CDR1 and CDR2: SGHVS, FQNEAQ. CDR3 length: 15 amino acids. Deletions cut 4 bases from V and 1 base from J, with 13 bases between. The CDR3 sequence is CASSSEEGPNTEAFF. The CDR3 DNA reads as TGTGCCAGCAGCTCCGAGGAGGGCCCGAACACTGAAGCTTTCTTT.